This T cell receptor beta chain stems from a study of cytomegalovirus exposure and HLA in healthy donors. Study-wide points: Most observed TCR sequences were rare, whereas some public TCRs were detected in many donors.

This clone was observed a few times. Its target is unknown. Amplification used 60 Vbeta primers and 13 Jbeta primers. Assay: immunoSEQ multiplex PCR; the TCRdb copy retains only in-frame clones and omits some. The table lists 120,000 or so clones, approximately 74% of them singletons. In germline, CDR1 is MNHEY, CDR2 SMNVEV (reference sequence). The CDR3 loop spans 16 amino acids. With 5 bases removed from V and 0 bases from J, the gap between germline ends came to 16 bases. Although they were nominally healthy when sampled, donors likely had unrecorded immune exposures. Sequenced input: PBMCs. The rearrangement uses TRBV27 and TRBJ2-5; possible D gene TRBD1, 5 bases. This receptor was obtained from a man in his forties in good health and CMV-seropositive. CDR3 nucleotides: TGTGCCAGCAGTCCCACAGGCCGCCTTTACCAAGAGACCCAGTACTTC. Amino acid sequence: CASSPTGRLYQETQYF.